This T cell receptor beta chain was obtained from a study of cytomegalovirus exposure and HLA in healthy donors. Nominally healthy donors provided the samples, though records likely missed some immune exposures. The table lists this clone with a few counts. Its cognate antigen is unknown. 60 Vbeta and 13 Jbeta primers were used in PCR. Clones were sequenced by immunoSEQ multiplex PCR, and TCRdb holds only the in-frame ones, with some missing. Of over 150,000 clones listed, roughly 80% are singletons. Points from the study as a whole: Cytomegalovirus association was assigned to around 150 TCR beta chains. The classifier reportedly diagnosed cytomegalovirus status with high sensitivity and specificity.

This CDR3 contains 12 residues. With V trimmed by 4 bases and J by 7 bases, 4 bases remained unmatched. Germline V gene lookup returns CDR1 SGHTS and CDR2 YDEGEE. The sample consisted of PBMCs. This clonotype was obtained from a human donor in good health. The gene calls are TRBV5-8 and TRBJ2-7; TRBD2 matches 8 bases. The CDR3 sequence: CASSSGGGEQYF. CDR3 nucleotides: TGTGCCAGCAGCAGCGGGGGCGGAGAGCAGTACTTC.